Below, 6 T cell receptor beta chains from the same sample are listed, as sequenced in a study of blood T cell repertoires in COVID-19. This table comes from immunoSEQ multiplex PCR, and its TCRdb copy is limited to in-frame clones, with some not included. The table has about 220,000 clones, over 60% seen once. Sample: peripheral blood. The receptors were gathered from a woman aged 65 to 85 with acute or convalescent COVID-19.

The chain carries TRBV6-5 and TRBJ1-1; D uncertain. Trimming shortened V by 0 bases and J by 9 bases, and 17 bases separated the two germline ends. The CDR3 loop spans 15 amino acids. Germline V lookup: CDR1 MNHEY, CDR2 SVGAGI. The CDR3 protein is CASSYSRLIGSQAFF. CDR3 DNA sequence: TGTGCCAGCAGTTACTCGAGGTTGATTGGCAGTCAAGCTTTCTTT.

The chain recombines TRBV3-1 (or the pseudogene TRBV3-2) with TRBJ2-7; 7 bases align to TRBD1. The CDR3 has 15 amino acids. The ends lost 4 bases at V and 7 bases at J; junction bases unmatched: 13. Germline lookup yields CDR1 LGHDT and CDR2 YNNKEL (reference sequence). The DNA of the CDR3 is TGTGCCAGCAGCCCAAGCAGGGGCTTACAGGGGGAGCAGTACGTC. Translation gives CASSPSRGLQGEQYV.

The chain employs TRBV7-2 and TRBJ2-7; D is uncertain. V gave up 1 base and J gave up 5 bases, with 9 bases separating them. The CDR3 sequence is 13 residues long. Germline CDR1 and CDR2: SGHTA and FQGNSA. The CDR3 sequence: CASSLVQFHEQYV. As DNA, the CDR3 is TGTGCCAGCAGCTTAGTCCAATTCCACGAGCAGTACGTC.

The chain recombines TRBV5-6 with TRBJ1-3; the D is unclear. The CDR3 loop spans 13 amino acids. With 2 bases removed from V and 0 bases from J, the gap between germline ends came to 3 bases. Germline lookup yields CDR1 SGHDT and CDR2 YYEEEE. The CDR3, as DNA: TGTGCCAGCAGCTTTAGCTCTGGAAACACCATATATTTT. This sequence encodes CASSFSSGNTIYF.

CDR3 amino acids: CASSQIYNEQFF. CDR3 DNA: TGTGCCAGCAGCCAAATATACAATGAGCAGTTCTTC. The chain recombines TRBV3-1 (or the pseudogene TRBV3-2) with TRBJ2-1; D is ambiguous. Looked up from germline, CDR1 is LGHDT and CDR2 is YNNKEL (reference sequence). V lost 2 bases, J lost 4 bases, and 3 bases lay in between. The CDR3 consists of 12 residues.

V and J are TRBV29-1 and TRBJ2-2; D remains unclear. Germline V gene sequence: CDR1 SQVTM, CDR2 ANQGSEA. Between the trimmed V and J ends, which lost 3 bases and 7 bases, there was a span of 12 bases. This CDR3 is built from 13 residues. The CDR3 loop reads CSVDLLLNGELFF. The CDR3 DNA reads as TGCAGCGTTGACCTACTTTTGAACGGGGAGCTGTTTTTT.